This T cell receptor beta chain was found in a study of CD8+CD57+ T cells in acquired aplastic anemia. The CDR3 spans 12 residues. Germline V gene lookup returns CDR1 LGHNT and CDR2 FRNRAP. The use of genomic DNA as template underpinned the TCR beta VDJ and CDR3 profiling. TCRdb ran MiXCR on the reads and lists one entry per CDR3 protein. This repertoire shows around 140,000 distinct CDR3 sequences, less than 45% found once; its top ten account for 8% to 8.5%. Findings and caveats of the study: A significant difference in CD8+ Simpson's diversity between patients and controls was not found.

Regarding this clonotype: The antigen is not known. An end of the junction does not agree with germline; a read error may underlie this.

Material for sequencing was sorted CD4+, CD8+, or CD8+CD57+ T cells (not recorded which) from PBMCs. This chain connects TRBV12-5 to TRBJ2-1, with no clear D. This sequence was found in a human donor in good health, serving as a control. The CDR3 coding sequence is TGTGCTAGTGGTTTGCCCTCCGCCGGCAAGGACTTC. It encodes CASGLPSAGKDF.